This TCR beta chain was identified in a study of T cells in Graves' hyperthyroidism and ophthalmopathy. Study at large: Initial diagnosis, before any treatment, was when peripheral blood was collected.

This clonotype was found many times. Its antigen is currently unknown. The TCR beta CDR3 regions underwent amplification using RNA transcripts as the source. A set of HTBI primers served as the primers for a first-round RT-PCR of the TCR CDR3. MiXCR was run by TCRdb on the multiplex PCR reads, yielding one entry per CDR3 protein. Among some 270,000 distinct CDR3 sequences listed, roughly 13% were seen once. An absence of ophthalmopathy progression within 18 months meant stable Graves' hyperthyroidism. PBMCs were collected from an approximately 10 ml volume of fresh peripheral blood. Overall study results and limits: The blood repertoire included most of the expanded thyroid clonotypes above 0.001.

This TCR was sampled from a woman between 40 and 55 years old with Graves' hyperthyroidism. What was sequenced was blood.

The CDR3 sequence: CASRAGTPTGELFF. The DNA of the CDR3 is TGTGCCAGCAGGGCGGGGACTCCGACCGGGGAGCTGTTTTTT. The chain uses TRBV28 and TRBJ2-2, with TRBD2 as a possible D gene (6 bases). The CDR3 consists of 14 residues. The V end lost 6 bases, the J end lost 5 bases, and 13 bases lay between the germline ends. In germline, CDR1 is MDHEN, CDR2 SYDVKM.